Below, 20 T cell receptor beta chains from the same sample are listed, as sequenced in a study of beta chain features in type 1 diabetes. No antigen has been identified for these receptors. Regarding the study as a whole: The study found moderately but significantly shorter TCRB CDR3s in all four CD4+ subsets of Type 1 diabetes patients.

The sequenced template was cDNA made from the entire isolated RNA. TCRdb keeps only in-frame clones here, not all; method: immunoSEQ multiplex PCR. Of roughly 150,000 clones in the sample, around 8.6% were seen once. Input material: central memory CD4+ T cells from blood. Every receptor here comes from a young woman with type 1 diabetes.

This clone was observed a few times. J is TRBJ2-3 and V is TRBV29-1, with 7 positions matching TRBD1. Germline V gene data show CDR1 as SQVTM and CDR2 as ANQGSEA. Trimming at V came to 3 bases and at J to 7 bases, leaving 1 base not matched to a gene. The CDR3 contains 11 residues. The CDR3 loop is CSVETGNTQYF. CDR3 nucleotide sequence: TGCAGCGTTGAGACAGGGAATACGCAGTATTTT.

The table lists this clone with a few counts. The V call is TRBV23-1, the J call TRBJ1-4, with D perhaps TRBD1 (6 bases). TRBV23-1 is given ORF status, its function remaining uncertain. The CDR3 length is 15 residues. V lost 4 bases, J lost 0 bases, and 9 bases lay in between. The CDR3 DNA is TGCGCCAGCAGTCGGACAGCCCCAACTAATGAAAAACTGTTTTTT. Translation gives CASSRTAPTNEKLFF.

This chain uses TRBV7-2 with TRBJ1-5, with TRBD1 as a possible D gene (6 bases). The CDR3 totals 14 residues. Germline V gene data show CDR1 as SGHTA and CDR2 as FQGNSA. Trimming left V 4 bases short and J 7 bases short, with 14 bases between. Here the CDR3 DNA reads TGTGCCAGCAGCTCAACAGGGAACGGACAGCCCCAGCATTTT. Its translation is CASSSTGNGQPQHF.

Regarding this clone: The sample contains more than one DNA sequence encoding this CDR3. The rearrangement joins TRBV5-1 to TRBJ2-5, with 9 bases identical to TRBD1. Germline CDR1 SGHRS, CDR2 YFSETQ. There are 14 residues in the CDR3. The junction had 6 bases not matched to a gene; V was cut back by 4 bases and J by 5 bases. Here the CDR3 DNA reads TGCGCCAGCAGCCTGAACAGGGGGCTTGAGACCCAGTACTTC. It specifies CASSLNRGLETQYF.

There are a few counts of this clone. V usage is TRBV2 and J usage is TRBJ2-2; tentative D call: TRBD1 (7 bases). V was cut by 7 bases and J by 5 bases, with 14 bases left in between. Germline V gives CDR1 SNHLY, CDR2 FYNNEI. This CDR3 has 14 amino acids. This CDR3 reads CASMGGQWTGELFF. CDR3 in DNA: TGTGCCAGCATGGGGGGACAGTGGACCGGGGAGCTGTTTTTT.

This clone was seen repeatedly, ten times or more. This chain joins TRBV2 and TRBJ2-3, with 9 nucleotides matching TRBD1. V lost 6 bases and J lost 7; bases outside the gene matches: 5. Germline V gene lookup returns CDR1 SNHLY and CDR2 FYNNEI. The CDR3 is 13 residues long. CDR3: CASSAGQGNTQYF. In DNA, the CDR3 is TGTGCCAGCAGCGCAGGACAGGGGAATACGCAGTATTTT.

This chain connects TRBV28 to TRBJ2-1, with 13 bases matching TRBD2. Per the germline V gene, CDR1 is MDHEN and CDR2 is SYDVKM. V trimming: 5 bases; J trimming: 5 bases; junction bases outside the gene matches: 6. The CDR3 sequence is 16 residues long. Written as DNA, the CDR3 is TGTGCCAGCAGTCTCCTAGGGACTAGCGGGAACAATGAGCAGTTCTTC. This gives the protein CASSLLGTSGNNEQFF.

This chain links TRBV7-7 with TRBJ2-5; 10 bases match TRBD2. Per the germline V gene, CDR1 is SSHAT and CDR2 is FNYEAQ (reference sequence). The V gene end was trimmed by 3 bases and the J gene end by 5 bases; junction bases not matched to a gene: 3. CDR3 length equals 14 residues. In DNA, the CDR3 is TGTGCCAGCAGCTTTAGCGGGGGGTCGGAGACCCAGTACTTC. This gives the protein CASSFSGGSETQYF.

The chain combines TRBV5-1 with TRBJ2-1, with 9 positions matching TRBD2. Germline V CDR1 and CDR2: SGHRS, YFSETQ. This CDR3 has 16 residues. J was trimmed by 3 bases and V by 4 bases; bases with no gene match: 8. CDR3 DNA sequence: TGCGCCAGCAGCCCTGGTAGCGGGGGAGACTACAATGAGCAGTTCTTC. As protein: CASSPGSGGDYNEQFF. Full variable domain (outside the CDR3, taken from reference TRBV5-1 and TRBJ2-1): KAGVTQTPRYLIKTRGQQVTLSCSPISGHRSVSWYQQTPGQGLQFLFEYFSETQRNKGNFPGRFSGRQFSNSRSEMNVSTLELGDSALYLCASSPGSGGDYNEQFFGPGTRLTVL.

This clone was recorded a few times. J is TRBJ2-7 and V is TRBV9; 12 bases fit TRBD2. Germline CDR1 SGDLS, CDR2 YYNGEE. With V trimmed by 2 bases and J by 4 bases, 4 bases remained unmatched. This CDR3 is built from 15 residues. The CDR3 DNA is TGTGCCAGCAGCGTCCTAGCGGGAGGGCCTTACGAGCAGTACTTC. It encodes CASSVLAGGPYEQYF.

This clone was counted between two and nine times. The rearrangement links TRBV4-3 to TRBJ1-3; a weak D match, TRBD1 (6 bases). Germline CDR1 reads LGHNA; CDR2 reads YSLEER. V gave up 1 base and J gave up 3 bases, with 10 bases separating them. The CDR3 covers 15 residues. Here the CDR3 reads CASSQATGFGNTIYF. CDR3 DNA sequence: TGCGCCAGCAGCCAAGCCACAGGGTTTGGAAACACCATATATTTT.

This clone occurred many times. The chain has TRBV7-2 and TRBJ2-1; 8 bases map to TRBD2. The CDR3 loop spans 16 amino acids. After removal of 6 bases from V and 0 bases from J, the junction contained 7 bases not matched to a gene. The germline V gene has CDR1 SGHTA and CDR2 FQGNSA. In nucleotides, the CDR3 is TGTGCCAGCAGTCCCGGGGGGGGTAGCTCCTACAATGAGCAGTTCTTC. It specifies CASSPGGGSSYNEQFF.

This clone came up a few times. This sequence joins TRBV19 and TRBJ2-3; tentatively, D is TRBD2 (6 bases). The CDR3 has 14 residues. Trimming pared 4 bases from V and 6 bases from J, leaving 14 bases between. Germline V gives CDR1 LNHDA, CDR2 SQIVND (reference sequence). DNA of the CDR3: TGTGCCAGTAGTAGCCAGGGAGGATGGGATACGCAGTATTTT. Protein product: CASSSQGGWDTQYF.

This CDR3 reads CATSRSGSRYNEQFF. CDR3 sequence (DNA): TGTGCCACCAGCAGAAGCGGGAGCAGATACAATGAGCAGTTCTTC. J is TRBJ2-1 and V is TRBV15, with TRBD2 matching 8 bases. The J segment lost 4 bases and the V segment lost 2 bases, leaving 4 bases of the junction unmatched. The V gene's germline CDR1 is LNHNV and CDR2 YYDKDF (reference sequence). The CDR3 has 15 residues.

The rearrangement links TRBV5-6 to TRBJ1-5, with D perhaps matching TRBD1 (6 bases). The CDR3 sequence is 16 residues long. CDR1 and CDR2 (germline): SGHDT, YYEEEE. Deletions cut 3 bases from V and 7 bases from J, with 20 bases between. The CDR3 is CASSYGRTVLGQPQHF. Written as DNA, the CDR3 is TGTGCCAGCAGCTATGGTAGGACAGTCCTTGGGCAGCCCCAGCATTTT.

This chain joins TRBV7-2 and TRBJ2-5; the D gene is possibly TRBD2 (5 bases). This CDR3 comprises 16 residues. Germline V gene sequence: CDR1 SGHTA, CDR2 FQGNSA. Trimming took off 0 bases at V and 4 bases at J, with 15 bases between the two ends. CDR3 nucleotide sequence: TGTGCCAGCAGCTTAGCGCCGACCCAGAGCGGAGAGACCCAGTACTTC. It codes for CASSLAPTQSGETQYF.

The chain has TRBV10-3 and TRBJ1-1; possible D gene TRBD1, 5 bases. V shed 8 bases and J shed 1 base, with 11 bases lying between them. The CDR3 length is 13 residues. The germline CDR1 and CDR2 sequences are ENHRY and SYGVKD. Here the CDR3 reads CAIVGEGNTEAFF. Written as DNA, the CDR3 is TGTGCCATCGTGGGGGAGGGGAACACTGAAGCTTTCTTT.

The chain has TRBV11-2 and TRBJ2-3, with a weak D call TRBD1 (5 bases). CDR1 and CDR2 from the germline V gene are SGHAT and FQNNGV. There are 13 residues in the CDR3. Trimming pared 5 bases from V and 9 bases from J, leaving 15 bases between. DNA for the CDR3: TGTGCCAGCAGCCGGACGCGGCAGGGCACGCAGTATTTT. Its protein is CASSRTRQGTQYF.

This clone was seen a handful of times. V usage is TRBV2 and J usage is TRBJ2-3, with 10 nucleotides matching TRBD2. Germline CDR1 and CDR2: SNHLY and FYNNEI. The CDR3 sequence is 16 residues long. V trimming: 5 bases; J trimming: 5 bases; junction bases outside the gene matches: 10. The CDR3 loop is CASSPQSGGAGDTQYF. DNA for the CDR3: TGTGCCAGCAGTCCCCAAAGCGGGGGGGCCGGAGATACGCAGTATTTT.

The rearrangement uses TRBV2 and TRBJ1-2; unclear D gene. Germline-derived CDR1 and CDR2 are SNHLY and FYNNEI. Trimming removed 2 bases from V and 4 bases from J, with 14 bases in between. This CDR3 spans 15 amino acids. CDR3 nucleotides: TGTGCCAGCAGTGAACAGGCGTCCTATTTCTATGGCTACACCTTC. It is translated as CASSEQASYFYGYTF.